A single sample is the source of the 18 T cell receptor beta chains below, sequenced in a study of PD-1 blockade in classical Hodgkin lymphoma. Assay: immunoSEQ multiplex PCR; the TCRdb copy retains only in-frame clones and omits some. The sample holds about 28,000 clones, roughly four fifths seen once. Time point defined: cycle 4 day 1 (C4D1), after more than five weeks of nivolumab. Every single patient, without exception, relapsed after autologous stem cell transplantation, and brentuximab vedotin exposure varied. The CD4+ T cells used were purified from thawed PBMCs through magnetic negative selection. The sample consisted of CD4+ T cells from blood, taken before the fourth cycle of nivolumab. These receptors were taken from a human donor with classical Hodgkin lymphoma.

This chain links TRBV7-9 with TRBJ2-3, with D tentatively TRBD2 (6 bases). V gave up 2 bases and J gave up 2 bases, with 17 bases separating them. The CDR3 runs to 17 residues. The germline V gene has CDR1 SEHNR and CDR2 FQNEAQ (reference sequence). The CDR3 protein is CASSLNYGGANTDTQYF. CDR3 nucleotides: TGTGCCAGCAGCTTAAACTACGGGGGAGCTAACACAGATACGCAGTATTTT. The full variable domain, rest sourced from reference TRBV7-9 and TRBJ2-3, is DTGVSQNPRHKITKRGQNVTFRCDPISEHNRLYWYRQTLGQGPEFLTYFQNEAQLEKSRLLSDRFSAERPKGSFSTLEIQRTEQGDSAMYLCASSLNYGGANTDTQYFGPGTRLTVL.

The chain employs TRBV25-1 and TRBJ2-4, with a weak D call TRBD2 (5 bases). This CDR3 is built from 18 residues. The germline V gene encodes CDR1 MGHDK and CDR2 SYGVNS. Trimming took off 1 base at V and 0 bases at J, with 16 bases between the two ends. The CDR3 protein is CASSELGGPGVAKNIQYF. CDR3 bases: TGTGCCAGCAGTGAATTAGGAGGACCCGGGGTAGCCAAAAACATTCAGTACTTC. Drawing the rest from reference TRBV25-1 and TRBJ2-4, the complete variable domain is EADIYQTPRYLVIGTGKKITLECSQTMGHDKMYWYQQDPGMELHLIHYSYGVNSTEKGDLSSESTVSRIRTEHFPLTLESARPSHTSQYLCASSELGGPGVAKNIQYFGAGTRLSVL.

This chain links TRBV6-6 with TRBJ2-5; D is perhaps TRBD1 or TRBD2 (6 bases each). V was cut by 5 bases and J by 4 bases, with 14 bases left in between. Germline V CDR1 and CDR2: MNHNY, SVGAGI (reference sequence). CDR3 length equals 14 residues. The CDR3 DNA reads as TGTGCCAGCAGTACGGGGGCAGGGATAGAGACCCAGTACTTC. Amino acids: CASSTGAGIETQYF.

The chain has TRBV13 and TRBJ2-5; 8 bases agree with TRBD2. Per germline, CDR1 PRHDT and CDR2 FYEKMQ (reference sequence). This CDR3 has 13 residues. Trimming took 3 bases from V and 5 from J; bases not matched to a gene: 2. CDR3 region: CASSFRGGETQYF. DNA of the CDR3: TGTGCCAGCAGCTTCCGGGGGGGGGAGACCCAGTACTTC.

This rearrangement joins TRBV30 to TRBJ2-5; D might be TRBD2 (5 bases). The CDR3 consists of 12 residues. Trimming pared 1 base from V and 5 bases from J, leaving 8 bases between. CDR1 GTSNPN and CDR2 SVGIG come from the germline V gene (reference sequence). CDR3 DNA: TGTGCCTGGAGTGGAGGGCTTGAGACCCAGTACTTC. Protein: CAWSGGLETQYF.

The chain recombines TRBV7-9 with TRBJ1-1; no clear D gene. This CDR3 contains 13 residues. Per germline, CDR1 SEHNR and CDR2 FQNEAQ (reference sequence). Trimming left V 2 bases short and J 4 bases short, with 8 bases between. CDR3 residues: CASSLQWLTEAFF. The CDR3 DNA sequence: TGTGCCAGCAGCTTACAGTGGCTCACTGAAGCTTTCTTT.

The rearrangement joins TRBV12-5 to TRBJ2-3; TRBD2 matches 9 bases. J lost 0 bases, V lost 5 bases, and 3 bases had no gene match. CDR1 LGHNT and CDR2 FRNRAP come from the germline V gene. The CDR3 length is 15 residues. CDR3 loop: CASGTGLASTDTQYF. In nucleotides, the CDR3 is TGTGCTAGTGGTACCGGACTAGCGAGCACAGATACGCAGTATTTT.

J is TRBJ2-7 and V is TRBV29-1; 9 bases are shared with TRBD1. The V segment lost 7 bases and the J segment 4 bases; nucleotides outside the gene matches: 8. Germline lookup yields CDR1 SQVTM and CDR2 ANQGSEA. The CDR3 is made up of 13 amino acids. This CDR3 is CSARQGGSYEQYF. CDR3 DNA: TGCAGCGCAAGACAGGGGGGAAGTTACGAGCAGTACTTC.

This rearrangement joins TRBV19 to TRBJ1-1; tentatively, D is TRBD1 (5 bases). Germline lookup yields CDR1 LNHDA and CDR2 SQIVND (reference sequence). V shed 5 bases and J shed 5 bases, with 18 bases lying between them. The CDR3 is 15 residues long. CDR3 loop: CASSSYRRRRTEAFF. Written as DNA, the CDR3 is TGTGCCAGTAGTTCATACAGGCGGCGGCGGACTGAAGCTTTCTTT.

This clone appeared a single time. This chain joins TRBV15 and TRBJ1-1; no definite D call. Germline loops: CDR1 LNHNV, CDR2 YYDKDF (reference sequence). Trimming pared 1 base from V and 1 base from J, leaving 13 bases between. The CDR3 is 16 residues long. In nucleotides, the CDR3 is TGTGCCACCAGCAGAGGCTACGGGCTCTCGAACACTGAAGCTTTCTTT. It specifies CATSRGYGLSNTEAFF.

The chain recombines TRBV19 with TRBJ1-1; no clear D. Germline lookup yields CDR1 LNHDA and CDR2 SQIVND (reference sequence). This CDR3 comprises 13 residues. The germline V and J ends were trimmed by 3 bases and 2 bases, with 7 bases remaining between them. The CDR3 bases are TGTGCCAGTAGTATTACGGGAAACACTGAAGCTTTCTTT. Translating gives CASSITGNTEAFF.

The table lists this clone with a few counts. The rearrangement links TRBV10-2 to TRBJ2-2; D perhaps matches TRBD2 (6 bases). The CDR3 spans 15 residues. Germline lookup yields CDR1 WSHSY and CDR2 SAAADI. Trimming cost V 8 bases and J 2 bases, with 15 bases left between them. In DNA, the CDR3 is TGCGCCAGCCGGCCGGGAGCGACCAACACCGGGGAGCTGTTTTTT. Translating it yields CASRPGATNTGELFF.

The DNA for the CDR3 is TGTGCCAGCAGTTGGCCGGGACAGGCATCATCAAGGGGTCAAGCTTTCTTT. Amino acids: CASSWPGQASSRGQAFF. The V and J genes are TRBV7-2 and TRBJ1-1; 8 nucleotides align to TRBD1. Trimming cost V 6 bases and J 9 bases; bases outside gene matches: 21. This CDR3 region has 17 residues. Germline V gene lookup returns CDR1 SGHTA and CDR2 FQGNSA.

The chain recombines TRBV28 with TRBJ2-3; 11 bases fit TRBD2. Germline CDR1 is MDHEN and CDR2 is SYDVKM. The CDR3 consists of 17 residues. V dropped 6 bases and J dropped 0; count of bases not matched to a gene: 8. The DNA for the CDR3 is TGTGCCAGCAGAAAACTAGCGGGGGATTGGAGCACAGATACGCAGTATTTT. Residues: CASRKLAGDWSTDTQYF.

This chain joins TRBV18 and TRBJ2-5, with 11 bases fitting TRBD1. The germline gives CDR1 KGHSH, CDR2 LQKENI. Unmatched junction bases numbered 2, after V lost 4 bases and J lost 1 base. There are 15 residues in the CDR3. This CDR3 reads CASSLGTGGQETQYF. The CDR3 nucleotides are TGTGCCAGCTCACTCGGGACAGGGGGCCAAGAGACCCAGTACTTC.

This chain connects TRBV5-4 to TRBJ2-3; the match to TRBD2 covers 8 bases. The CDR3 is 16 amino acids. V gave up 2 bases and J gave up 2 bases; unmatched junction bases: 7. Germline V lookup: CDR1 SGHNT, CDR2 YYREEE (reference sequence). CDR3 sequence: CASSFRTSGSTDTQYF. As DNA, the CDR3 is TGTGCCAGCAGCTTCCGAACTAGCGGATCCACAGATACGCAGTATTTT. Using reference TRBV5-4 and TRBJ2-3 for the parts outside the CDR3, the full variable domain is ETGVTQSPTHLIKTRGQQVTLRCSSQSGHNTVSWYQQALGQGPQFIFQYYREEENGRGNFPPRFSGLQFPNYSSELNVNALELDDSALYLCASSFRTSGSTDTQYFGPGTRLTVL.

The genes are TRBV29-1 and TRBJ2-3; D tentatively reads TRBD1 or TRBD2 (6 bases each). V was trimmed by 7 bases and J by 7 bases, leaving 18 bases between them. Germline CDR1 is SQVTM and CDR2 is ANQGSEA. The CDR3 consists of 13 residues. The CDR3 reads CSGGRGPVNTQYF. The CDR3 coding sequence is TGCAGCGGGGGTCGGGGGCCGGTTAATACGCAGTATTTT.

This sequence joins TRBV10-3 and TRBJ2-2; D is uncertain. Germline V gives CDR1 ENHRY, CDR2 SYGVKD. Trimming cost V 0 bases and J 1 base, with 27 bases left between them. The CDR3 contains 22 residues. The DNA for the CDR3 is TGTGCCATCAGTGAGTCGATAGTAGCTGGACCGATACAGAAATTGAACACCGGGGAGCTGTTTTTT. Its protein is CAISESIVAGPIQKLNTGELFF.